This T cell receptor (beta chain) was sequenced during a study of identical twins. TCRdb re-analysed the 5' RACE reads in MiXCR, keeping a single row per CDR3 protein. In the table there are about 1.7 million distinct CDR3 sequences, around 29% of which are singletons. The CDR3 covers 16 residues. CDR1 MNHEY and CDR2 SMNVEV come from the germline V gene (reference sequence). Turning to this clonotype: Germline is not matched at one junction end, which may reflect a read error.

All donors comprised healthy Caucasians. The TCR sequence derives from a newborn girl in good health. V usage is TRBV27 and J usage is TRBJ2-5, with TRBD2 matching over 10 bases. The DNA end favors TRBJ2-7, so the J call may be wrong. The sequenced sample was cord blood. In nucleotides, the CDR3 is TGTGTCAGCAGCTCCCGCCTAGCGGGAGTAGCCTACGAGCAGTACTTC. Translating gives CVSSSRLAGVAYEQYF.